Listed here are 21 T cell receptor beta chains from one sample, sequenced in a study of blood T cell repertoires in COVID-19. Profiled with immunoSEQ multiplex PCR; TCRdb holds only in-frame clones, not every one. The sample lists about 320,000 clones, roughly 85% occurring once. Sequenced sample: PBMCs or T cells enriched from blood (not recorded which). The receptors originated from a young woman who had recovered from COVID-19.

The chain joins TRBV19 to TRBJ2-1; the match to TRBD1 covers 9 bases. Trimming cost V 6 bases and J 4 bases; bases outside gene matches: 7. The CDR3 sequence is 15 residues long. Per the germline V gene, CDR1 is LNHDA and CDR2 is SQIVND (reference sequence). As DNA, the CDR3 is TGTGCCAGTAGGCAAACAGGGGGCTCGTACAATGAGCAGTTCTTC. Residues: CASRQTGGSYNEQFF.

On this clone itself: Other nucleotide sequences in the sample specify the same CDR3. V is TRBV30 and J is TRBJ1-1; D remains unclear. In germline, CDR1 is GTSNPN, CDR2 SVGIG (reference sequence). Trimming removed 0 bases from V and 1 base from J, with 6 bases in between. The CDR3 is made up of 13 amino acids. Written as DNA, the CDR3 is TGTGCCTGGAGTGTTCAGGAGAACACTGAAGCTTTCTTT. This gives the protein CAWSVQENTEAFF.

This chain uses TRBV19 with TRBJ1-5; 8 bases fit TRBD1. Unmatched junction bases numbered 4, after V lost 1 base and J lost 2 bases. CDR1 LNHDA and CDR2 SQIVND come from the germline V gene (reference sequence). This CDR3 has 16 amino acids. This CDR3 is CASSIGSGGGNQPQHF. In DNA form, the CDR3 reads TGTGCCAGTAGTATAGGATCAGGGGGCGGCAATCAGCCCCAGCATTTT.

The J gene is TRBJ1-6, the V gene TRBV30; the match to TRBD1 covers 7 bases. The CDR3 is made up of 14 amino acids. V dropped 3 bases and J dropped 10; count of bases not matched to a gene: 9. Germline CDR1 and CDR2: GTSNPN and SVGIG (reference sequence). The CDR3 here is CAWRGGQKNSPLHF. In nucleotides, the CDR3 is TGTGCCTGGAGGGGGGGACAGAAAAACTCACCCCTCCACTTT.

The CDR3 sequence is CASSPLPGQGSYEQYF. CDR3 nucleotide sequence: TGTGCCAGCAGCCCACTCCCGGGACAGGGCTCCTACGAGCAGTACTTC. V gene TRBV6-4 combines with J gene TRBJ2-7; 9 nucleotides match TRBD1. Germline CDR1 reads MRHNA; CDR2 reads SNTAGT. CDR3 length: 16 residues. Trimming removed 6 bases from V and 0 bases from J; junction bases left unmatched: 9.

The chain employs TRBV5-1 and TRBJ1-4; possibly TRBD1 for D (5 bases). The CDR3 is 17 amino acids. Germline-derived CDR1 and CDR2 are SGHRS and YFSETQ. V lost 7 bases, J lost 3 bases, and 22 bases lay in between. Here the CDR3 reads CASEPGDLPPSNEKLFF. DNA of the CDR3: TGCGCCAGCGAGCCGGGGGACCTCCCGCCTTCTAATGAAAAACTGTTTTTT.

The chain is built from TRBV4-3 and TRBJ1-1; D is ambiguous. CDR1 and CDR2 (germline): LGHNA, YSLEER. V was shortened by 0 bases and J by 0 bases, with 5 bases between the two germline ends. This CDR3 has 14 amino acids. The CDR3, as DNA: TGCGCCAGCAGCCAAGATGCGATGAACACTGAAGCTTTCTTT. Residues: CASSQDAMNTEAFF.

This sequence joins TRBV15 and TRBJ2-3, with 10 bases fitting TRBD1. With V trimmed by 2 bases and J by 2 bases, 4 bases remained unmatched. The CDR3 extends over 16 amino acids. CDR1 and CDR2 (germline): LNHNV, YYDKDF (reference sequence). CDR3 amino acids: CATSRSGTGATDTQYF. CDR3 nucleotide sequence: TGTGCCACCAGCAGATCAGGGACAGGGGCCACAGATACGCAGTATTTT.

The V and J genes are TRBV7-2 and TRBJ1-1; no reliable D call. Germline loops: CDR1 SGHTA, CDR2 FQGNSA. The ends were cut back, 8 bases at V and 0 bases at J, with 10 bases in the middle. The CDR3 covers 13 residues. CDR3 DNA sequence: TGTGCCAGCGGGAGGACGGTGAACACTGAAGCTTTCTTT. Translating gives CASGRTVNTEAFF.

Written as DNA, the CDR3 is TGTGCCAGCAGCCCACCACAGGGTCTTGGCTACACCTTC. It is translated as CASSPPQGLGYTF. The V call is TRBV5-4, the J call TRBJ1-2; tentatively, D is TRBD1 (6 bases). This CDR3 has 13 amino acids. Trimming stripped 4 bases from V and 7 bases from J, with 14 bases between. Germline V gene lookup returns CDR1 SGHNT and CDR2 YYREEE (reference sequence).

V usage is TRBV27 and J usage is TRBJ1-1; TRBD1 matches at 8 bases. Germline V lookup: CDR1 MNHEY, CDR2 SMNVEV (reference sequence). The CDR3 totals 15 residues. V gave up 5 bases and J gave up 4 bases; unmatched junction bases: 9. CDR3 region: CASSPQGARRTEAFF. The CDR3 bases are TGTGCCAGCAGTCCCCAGGGGGCGCGGCGCACTGAAGCTTTCTTT.

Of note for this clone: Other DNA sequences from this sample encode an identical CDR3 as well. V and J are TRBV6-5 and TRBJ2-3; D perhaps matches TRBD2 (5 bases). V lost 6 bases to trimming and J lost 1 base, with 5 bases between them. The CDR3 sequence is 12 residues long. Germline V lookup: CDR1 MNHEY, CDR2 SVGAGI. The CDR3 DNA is TGTGCCAGCAGCGGGGGCACAGATACGCAGTATTTT. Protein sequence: CASSGGTDTQYF.

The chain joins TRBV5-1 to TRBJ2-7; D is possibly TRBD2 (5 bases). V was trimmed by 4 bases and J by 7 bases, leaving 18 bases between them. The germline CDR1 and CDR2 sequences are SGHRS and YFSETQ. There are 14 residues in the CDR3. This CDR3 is CASSTGRQSGEQYF. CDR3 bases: TGCGCCAGCAGCACCGGTCGGCAATCGGGAGAGCAGTACTTC.

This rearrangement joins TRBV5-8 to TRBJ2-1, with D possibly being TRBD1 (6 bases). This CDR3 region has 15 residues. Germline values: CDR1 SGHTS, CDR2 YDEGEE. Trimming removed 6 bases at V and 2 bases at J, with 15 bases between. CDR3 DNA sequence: TGTGCCAGCAACCGGGGACAAACAACCTACAATGAGCAGTTCTTC. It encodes CASNRGQTTYNEQFF. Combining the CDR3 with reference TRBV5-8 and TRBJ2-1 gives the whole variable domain EAGVTQSPTHLIKTRGQQATLRCSPISGHTSVYWYQQALGLGLQFLLWYDEGEERNRGNFPPRFSGRQFPNYSSELNVNALELEDSALYLCASNRGQTTYNEQFFGPGTRLTVL.

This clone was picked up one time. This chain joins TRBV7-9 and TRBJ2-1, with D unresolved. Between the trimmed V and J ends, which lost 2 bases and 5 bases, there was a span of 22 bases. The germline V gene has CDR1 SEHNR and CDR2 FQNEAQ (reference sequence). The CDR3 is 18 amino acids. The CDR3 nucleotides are TGTGCCAGCAGCTTATCGTTCTCGGCAGGAAGACGCGACAATGAGCAGTTCTTC. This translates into CASSLSFSAGRRDNEQFF.

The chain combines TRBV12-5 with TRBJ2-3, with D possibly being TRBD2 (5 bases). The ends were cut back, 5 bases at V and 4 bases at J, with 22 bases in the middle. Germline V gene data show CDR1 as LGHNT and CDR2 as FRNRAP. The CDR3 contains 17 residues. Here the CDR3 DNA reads TGTGCTAGTGGTACCGGGATCAGTACAGACATCCCAGATACGCAGTATTTT. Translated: CASGTGISTDIPDTQYF. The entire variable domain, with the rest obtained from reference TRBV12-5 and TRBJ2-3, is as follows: DARVTQTPRHKVTEMGQEVTMRCQPILGHNTVFWYRQTMMQGLELLAYFRNRAPLDDSGMPKDRFSAEMPDATLATLKIQPSEPRDSAVYFCASGTGISTDIPDTQYFGPGTRLTVL.

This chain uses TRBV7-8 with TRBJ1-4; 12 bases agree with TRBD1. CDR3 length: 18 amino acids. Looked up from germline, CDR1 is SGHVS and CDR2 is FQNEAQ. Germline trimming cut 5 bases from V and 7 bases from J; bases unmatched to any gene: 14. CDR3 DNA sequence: TGTGCCAGCAGCCTCCTGGGGACAGGGGGCTCATGGGGTGAAAAACTGTTTTTT. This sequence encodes CASSLLGTGGSWGEKLFF.

The CDR3: CASSLLAGKSTDTQYF. Written as DNA, the CDR3 is TGTGCCAGCAGCTTGCTTGCGGGGAAGAGCACAGATACGCAGTATTTT. This sequence joins TRBV7-6 and TRBJ2-3; a possible D gene is TRBD2 (6 bases). Trimming stripped 3 bases from V and 0 bases from J, with 13 bases between. Looked up from germline, CDR1 is SGHVS and CDR2 is FNYEAQ. The length of the CDR3 is 16 residues.

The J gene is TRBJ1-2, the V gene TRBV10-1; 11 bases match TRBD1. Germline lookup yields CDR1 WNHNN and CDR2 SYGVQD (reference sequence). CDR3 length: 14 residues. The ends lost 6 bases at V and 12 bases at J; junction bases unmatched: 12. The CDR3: CASSVTGTGGIDTF. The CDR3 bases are TGCGCCAGCAGCGTTACCGGGACAGGGGGAATTGACACCTTC.

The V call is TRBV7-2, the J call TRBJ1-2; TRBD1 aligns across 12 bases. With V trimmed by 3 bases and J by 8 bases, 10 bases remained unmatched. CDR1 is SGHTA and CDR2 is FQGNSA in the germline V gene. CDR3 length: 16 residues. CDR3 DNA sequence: TGTGCCAGCAGCTTGGTCGGGACAGGGGGCGTGAGGGGCTACACCTTC. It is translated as CASSLVGTGGVRGYTF.

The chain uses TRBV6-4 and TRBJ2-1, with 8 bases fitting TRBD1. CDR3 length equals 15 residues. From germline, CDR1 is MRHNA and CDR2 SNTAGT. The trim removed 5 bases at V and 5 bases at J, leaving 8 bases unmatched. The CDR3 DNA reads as TGTGCCAGCAGTAGGACAGGGTCAAGGGACAATGAGCAGTTCTTC. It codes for CASSRTGSRDNEQFF.